The next 19 T cell receptor beta chains were all read from a single sample in a study of shared clonotypes between healthy human individuals. Method: immunoSEQ multiplex PCR; TCRdb's copy keeps in-frame clones and lacks some. The data contain about 1.5 million clones, roughly 98% of them seen just once; the ten biggest clones take up roughly 0.42%. The material sequenced was naive CD4+ T cells sorted from blood. Stated subset: CD45RA+ positively selected. The source of these receptors is a man between 25 and 39 years old in good health.

V gene TRBV19 combines with J gene TRBJ2-2; the D is unclear. Germline CDR1 is LNHDA and CDR2 is SQIVND (reference sequence). This CDR3 comprises 15 residues. Trimming removed 3 bases from V and 2 bases from J, with 10 bases in between. Here the CDR3 reads CASSISRSNTGELFF. The CDR3 DNA is TGTGCCAGTAGTATTAGCAGGAGCAACACCGGGGAGCTGTTTTTT.

A remark on this clone: Distinct nucleotide sequences in the sample also encode this CDR3. The chain employs TRBV7-9 and TRBJ1-1; no definite D call. This CDR3 has 13 amino acids. Deletions cut 5 bases from V and 2 bases from J, with 9 bases between. The germline CDR1 and CDR2 sequences are SEHNR and FQNEAQ (reference sequence). The CDR3 nucleotides read TGTGCCAGCAGCCCCCGGTCCAACACTGAAGCTTTCTTT. Encoded protein: CASSPRSNTEAFF.

CDR3 sequence: CASSSTFTDTQYF. CDR3 DNA sequence: TGTGCCAGCAGTTCGACTTTCACAGATACGCAGTATTTT. The rearrangement uses TRBV7-2 and TRBJ2-3; D call uncertain. The CDR3 is 13 amino acids. The germline V gene has CDR1 SGHTA and CDR2 FQGNSA. V lost 6 bases and J 2 bases, leaving 9 bases between the germline ends.

This chain joins TRBV7-3 and TRBJ2-1; no reliable D call. V lost 2 bases and J 0 bases, leaving 8 bases between the germline ends. The germline V gene encodes CDR1 SGHTA and CDR2 FQGTGA. This CDR3 comprises 15 residues. The chain's CDR3 is CASSLLWSSYNEQFF. The DNA of the CDR3 is TGTGCCAGCAGCTTATTATGGAGCTCCTACAATGAGCAGTTCTTC.

The chain joins TRBV4-1 to TRBJ2-2; no reliable D call. V lost 1 base and J 1 base, leaving 10 bases between the germline ends. This CDR3 has 16 residues. The V gene's germline CDR1 is MGHRA and CDR2 YSYEKL. CDR3 sequence (DNA): TGCGCCAGCAGCCAAGTAGTACCGTTGAACACCGGGGAGCTGTTTTTT. This gives the protein CASSQVVPLNTGELFF.

The V gene is TRBV5-1, the J gene TRBJ2-1; 10 bases fit TRBD2. The V segment lost 3 bases and the J segment 3 bases; nucleotides outside the gene matches: 6. The germline V gene encodes CDR1 SGHRS and CDR2 YFSETQ. The CDR3 contains 16 residues. In DNA, the CDR3 is TGCGCCAGCAGCTCCGGACTAGCGGACGTCTACAATGAGCAGTTCTTC. Its translation is CASSSGLADVYNEQFF. The full variable domain, rest sourced from reference TRBV5-1 and TRBJ2-1, is KAGVTQTPRYLIKTRGQQVTLSCSPISGHRSVSWYQQTPGQGLQFLFEYFSETQRNKGNFPGRFSGRQFSNSRSEMNVSTLELGDSALYLCASSSGLADVYNEQFFGPGTRLTVL.

V usage is TRBV7-9 and J usage is TRBJ2-1; 7 nucleotides agree with TRBD2. The CDR3 is 14 residues long. Germline-derived CDR1 and CDR2 are SEHNR and FQNEAQ (reference sequence). V was pared by 1 base and J by 10 bases, with 7 bases of the junction left unmatched. This CDR3 is CASSLVASGGEQFF. In DNA, the CDR3 is TGTGCCAGCAGCTTAGTGGCTAGCGGAGGCGAGCAGTTCTTC.

The V and J genes are TRBV2 and TRBJ2-7; D is unresolved. Germline V lookup: CDR1 SNHLY, CDR2 FYNNEI. V was shortened by 7 bases and J by 1 base, with 17 bases between the two germline ends. CDR3 length: 15 amino acids. The CDR3 bases are TGTGCCAGCAAGGCAGACAAGTCGAGTTCCTACGAGCAGTACTTC. It specifies CASKADKSSSYEQYF.

Details on this clone: Other nucleotide sequences in the sample specify the same CDR3. The chain combines TRBV29-1 with TRBJ2-7; D is unclear. This CDR3 has 12 residues. The V end was cut by 5 bases, the J end by 2 bases, with 10 bases between. Germline V CDR1 and CDR2: SQVTM, ANQGSEA. Here the CDR3 reads CSVRPGPYEQYF. The CDR3 bases are TGCAGCGTTCGACCGGGCCCCTACGAGCAGTACTTC.

The rearrangement joins TRBV5-1 to TRBJ2-1, with D perhaps matching TRBD2 (6 bases). Germline lookup yields CDR1 SGHRS and CDR2 YFSETQ. The CDR3 sequence is 14 residues long. V lost 1 base, J lost 10 bases, and 15 bases lay in between. CDR3 in DNA: TGCGCCAGCAGCTTGTATGGGGGGACCTCGGAGCAGTTCTTC. Translation gives CASSLYGGTSEQFF. Using reference TRBV5-1 and TRBJ2-1 for the parts outside the CDR3, the full variable domain is KAGVTQTPRYLIKTRGQQVTLSCSPISGHRSVSWYQQTPGQGLQFLFEYFSETQRNKGNFPGRFSGRQFSNSRSEMNVSTLELGDSALYLCASSLYGGTSEQFFGPGTRLTVL.

This clone was picked up one time. The V and J genes are TRBV2 and TRBJ2-2, with 11 bases fitting TRBD2. CDR3 size: 15 residues. Germline loops: CDR1 SNHLY, CDR2 FYNNEI. The trim removed 3 bases at V and 7 bases at J, leaving 4 bases unmatched. CDR3 sequence: CASSDALAGGGELFF. The CDR3 DNA sequence: TGTGCCAGCAGTGATGCTCTAGCGGGAGGCGGGGAGCTGTTTTTT.

CDR3 sequence reads: CASRPGQLTGELFF. The CDR3 nucleotides are TGTGCCAGCAGGCCGGGACAGCTCACCGGGGAGCTGTTTTTT. The V and J genes are TRBV28 and TRBJ2-2, with 7 bases aligning to TRBD1. The junction had 5 bases not matched to a gene; V was cut back by 6 bases and J by 4 bases. CDR1 MDHEN and CDR2 SYDVKM come from the germline V gene. The CDR3 consists of 14 residues.

V usage is TRBV27 and J usage is TRBJ2-5, with unresolved D. CDR1 MNHEY and CDR2 SMNVEV come from the germline V gene (reference sequence). The CDR3 is 14 amino acids. V was shortened by 2 bases and J by 1 base, with 8 bases between the two germline ends. In DNA, the CDR3 is TGTGCCAGCAGTTTAAGGGTGGGCCAAGAGACCCAGTACTTC. This gives the protein CASSLRVGQETQYF.

The CDR3 nucleotides read TGTGCCAGCAGCTCCGGACGGATCTCTGGAAACACCATATATTTT. Translation gives CASSSGRISGNTIYF. This chain joins TRBV7-9 and TRBJ1-3; no firm D call. V gave up 4 bases and J gave up 0 bases, with 10 bases separating them. Looked up from germline, CDR1 is SEHNR and CDR2 is FQNEAQ (reference sequence). The CDR3 length is 15 residues.

Turning to this clone: The sample contains more than one DNA sequence encoding this CDR3. The chain links TRBV28 to TRBJ2-7, with D uncertain. Germline assignment: CDR1 MDHEN and CDR2 SYDVKM. Trimming left V 3 bases short and J 2 bases short, with 5 bases between. CDR3 size: 12 residues. The chain's CDR3 is CASSLLTYEQYF. DNA of the CDR3: TGTGCCAGCAGTTTGCTGACCTACGAGCAGTACTTC.

The chain has TRBV18 and TRBJ1-1; 11 positions match TRBD1. J gave up 3 bases and V 1 base, and 10 bases lay outside the gene matches. Germline V lookup: CDR1 KGHSH, CDR2 LQKENI. The CDR3 is 18 residues long. The CDR3 bases are TGTGCCAGCTCACCACTAAGGGGACAGGGGGGCGATCACACTGAAGCTTTCTTT. It specifies CASSPLRGQGGDHTEAFF. The whole variable domain, remainder taken from reference TRBV18 and TRBJ1-1, is NAGVMQNPRHLVRRRGQEARLRCSPMKGHSHVYWYRQLPEEGLKFMVYLQKENIIDESGMPKERFSAEFPKEGPSILRIQQVVRGDSAAYFCASSPLRGQGGDHTEAFFGQGTRLTVV.

CDR3 amino acids: CASSLVGGSEDNYGYTF. The CDR3 bases are TGTGCCAGCAGCTTAGTCGGGGGGTCCGAGGACAACTATGGCTACACCTTC. V usage is TRBV7-2 and J usage is TRBJ1-2; weak D call: TRBD1 (5 bases). The CDR3 sequence is 17 residues long. Looked up from germline, CDR1 is SGHTA and CDR2 is FQGNSA. V was shortened by 1 base and J by 2 bases, with 17 bases between the two germline ends.

This sequence joins TRBV14 and TRBJ2-7, with 9 bases lining up with TRBD1. Germline CDR1 and CDR2: SGHDN and FVKESK. The CDR3 spans 14 residues. The J segment lost 5 bases and the V segment lost 1 base, leaving 3 bases of the junction unmatched. The CDR3 region is CASSQGDRAHEQYF. The CDR3 DNA follows: TGTGCCAGCAGCCAAGGGGACAGGGCCCACGAGCAGTACTTC.

The chain has TRBV19 and TRBJ2-7; D is possibly TRBD1 (5 bases). CDR1 is LNHDA and CDR2 is SQIVND in the germline V gene (reference sequence). The V and J ends lost 3 bases and 2 bases respectively, with 11 bases between them. The CDR3 is 14 amino acids. Here the CDR3 reads CASSIRVGPYEQYF. In DNA, the CDR3 is TGTGCCAGTAGTATCAGGGTCGGGCCCTACGAGCAGTACTTC. The variable domain in full, with the rest retrieved from reference TRBV19 and TRBJ2-7, is DGGITQSPKYLFRKEGQNVTLSCEQNLNHDAMYWYRQDPGQGLRLIYYSQIVNDFQKGDIAEGYSVSREKKESFPLTVTSAQKNPTAFYLCASSIRVGPYEQYFGPGTRLTVT.